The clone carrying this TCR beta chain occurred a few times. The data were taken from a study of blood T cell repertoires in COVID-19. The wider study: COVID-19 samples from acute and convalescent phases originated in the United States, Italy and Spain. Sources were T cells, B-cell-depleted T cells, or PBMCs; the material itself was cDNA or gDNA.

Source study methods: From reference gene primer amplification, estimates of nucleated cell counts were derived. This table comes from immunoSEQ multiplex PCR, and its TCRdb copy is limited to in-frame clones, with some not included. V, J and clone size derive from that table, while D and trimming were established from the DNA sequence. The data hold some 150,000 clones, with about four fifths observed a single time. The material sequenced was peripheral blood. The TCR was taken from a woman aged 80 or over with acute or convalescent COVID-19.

CDR3 sequence (DNA): TGCGCCAGCAGCAATCCGGGACAGGGGACCGGGGAGCTGTTTTTT. It yields the protein CASSNPGQGTGELFF. The chain has TRBV5-1 and TRBJ2-2, with 10 positions matching TRBD1. Trimming at V came to 4 bases and at J to 5 bases, leaving 5 bases not matched to a gene. The CDR3 totals 15 residues. Germline CDR1 reads SGHRS; CDR2 reads YFSETQ.